This T cell receptor (beta chain) was documented in a study of Ad26.COV2.S vaccination and SARS-CoV-2 variants. Study summary: The donor participated in the COV1001 trial, in its Ad26.COV2.S arm. By the intramuscular route, Ad26.COV2.S was given once, or twice 56 days apart.

Notes on this clone: Its antigen remains unidentified.

This CDR3 is built from 16 residues. The ends were cut back, 3 bases at V and 0 bases at J, with 12 bases in the middle. Germline values: CDR1 LGHDT, CDR2 YNNKEL (reference sequence). Noted treatment: 15 to 20 received Ad26.COV2.S at low or high dose, single or two shots; roughly five received placebo; per-sample allocation not given. Collection of the samples took place on day 63 after the first injection of vaccine or placebo. Sequenced by immunoSEQ multiplex PCR; TCRdb stores in-frame clones only, minus some. Of approximately 480,000 clones listed, about 83% are singletons. Findings and caveats of the study: Spike-specific TCR breadth was greater in vaccine than placebo recipients.

This TCR derives from a person aged 18-60 years who received the Ad26.COV2.S COVID-19 vaccine or a placebo. This sequence joins TRBV3-1 (or the pseudogene TRBV3-2) and TRBJ1-3; a weak D match, TRBD1 (6 bases). This specimen was peripheral blood, taken in a trial of Ad26.COV2.S vaccine versus placebo. This CDR3 is CASSQTLGGSGNTIYF. Here the CDR3 DNA reads TGTGCCAGCAGCCAGACTTTAGGGGGCTCTGGAAACACCATATATTTT.